These T cell receptor beta chains were read from a single sample in a study of T cell changes during pregnancy in multiple sclerosis. The method was immunoSEQ multiplex PCR; TCRdb's version includes in-frame clones alone and lacks a portion of them. This sample has approximately 34,000 clones, with 90% found just once. Source: CD8+ T cells from peripheral blood mononuclear cells, taken in the first trimester of pregnancy. The source is a female donor with multiple sclerosis, enrolled in a pregnancy study. Each CDR3 is given with its conserved first and last residue. Fields, in order: V gene, J gene, CDR3 protein.

TRBV7-9	TRBJ1-1	CASSILTGIPEAFF
TRBV2	TRBJ1-5	CASSGNTGQGPSNQPQHF
TRBV2	TRBJ1-2	CASSGGSSNYGYTF
TRBV6-1	TRBJ2-7	CASDPGTGGYEQYF
TRBV5-8	TRBJ1-1	CASSSRDRVNTEAFF
TRBV7-9	TRBJ2-7	CASSSGTPAYEQYF
TRBV29-1	TRBJ2-5	CSVMGQGVAETQYF
TRBV15	TRBJ2-3	CATSRETKGSDTQYF
TRBV5-1	TRBJ2-1	CASSYGLRIEGVYEQFF
TRBV27	TRBJ1-2	CASRVAGSLGYTF
TRBV30	TRBJ1-2	CAWSLKQNYGYTF
TRBV6-1	TRBJ2-7	CAAIDSTSYEQYF
TRBV6-1	TRBJ1-1	CASSEWGRGAFF
TRBV12-5	TRBJ2-6	CASSDSSGANVLTF
TRBV5-8	TRBJ2-3	CAVSLQGTVLTDTQYF
TRBV28	TRBJ2-2	CASSLTSLYTGELFF
TRBV6-6	TRBJ1-3	CASTLRGSGNTIYF
TRBV5-6	TRBJ2-5	CASSLGGGSKAETQYF
TRBV5-8	TRBJ2-7	CASSGPSGPPYEQYF
TRBV19	TRBJ2-4	CASSIMAGLDIQYF
TRBV19	TRBJ1-4	CASSSAGYNEKLFF
TRBV29-1	TRBJ2-7	CSVAPSADEQYF
TRBV4-3	.	CASSQEVAVYEQYF
TRBV28	TRBJ2-7	CASSLTGNYEQYF
TRBV2	TRBJ2-5	CASRLTGVGETQYF
TRBV27	TRBJ2-7	CASSSGTGGYEQYF
TRBV4-1	TRBJ2-3	CASSQEGGAMSTDTQYF
TRBV11-2	TRBJ2-7	CASSLEEPYEQYF
TRBV30	TRBJ1-2	CAWTSLADGYTF
TRBV6-4	TRBJ2-1	CASSSRTGQYNEQFF
TRBV27	TRBJ2-7	CASRLTGEYEQYF
TRBV27	TRBJ1-4	CASSPIHGDTYEKLFF
TRBV4-1	TRBJ2-1	CASSPLTGDNEQFF
TRBV6-5	TRBJ2-7	CASSYGAGYEQYF
TRBV6-6	TRBJ2-7	CASSSGLGVFYEQYF
TRBV27	TRBJ1-1	CASSSSTRSAFF
TRBV27	TRBJ2-7	CASSLLGREQYF
TRBV5-8	TRBJ2-3	CASSLFSEFADTQYF
TRBV6-6	TRBJ2-3	CASNGGLTHADTQYF
TRBV27	TRBJ2-1	CASKSGLVTNEQFF